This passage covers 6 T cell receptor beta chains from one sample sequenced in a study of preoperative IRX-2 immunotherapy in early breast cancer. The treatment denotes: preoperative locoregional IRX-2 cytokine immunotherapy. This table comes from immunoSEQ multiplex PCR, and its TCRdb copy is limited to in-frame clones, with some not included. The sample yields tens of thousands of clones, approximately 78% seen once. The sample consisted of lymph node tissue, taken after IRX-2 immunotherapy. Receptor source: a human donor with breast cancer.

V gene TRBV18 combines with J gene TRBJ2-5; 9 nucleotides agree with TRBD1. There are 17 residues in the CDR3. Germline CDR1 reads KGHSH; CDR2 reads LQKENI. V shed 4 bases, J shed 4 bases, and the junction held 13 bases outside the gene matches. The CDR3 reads CASSRRTGDPLGETQYF. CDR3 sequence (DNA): TGTGCCAGCTCACGTCGGACAGGGGACCCACTTGGAGAGACCCAGTACTTC.

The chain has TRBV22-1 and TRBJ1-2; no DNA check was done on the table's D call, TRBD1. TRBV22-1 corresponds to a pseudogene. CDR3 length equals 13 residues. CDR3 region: CASSDTGSRGYTF. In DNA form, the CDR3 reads TGTGCCAGCAGTGATACAGGGAGTCGTGGCTACACCTTC.

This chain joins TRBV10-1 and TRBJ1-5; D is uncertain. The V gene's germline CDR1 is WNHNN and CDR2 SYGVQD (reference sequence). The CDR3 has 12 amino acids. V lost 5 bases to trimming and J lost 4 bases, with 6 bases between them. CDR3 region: CASSPSNQPQHF. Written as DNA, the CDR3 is TGCGCCAGCAGTCCTAGTAATCAGCCCCAGCATTTT.

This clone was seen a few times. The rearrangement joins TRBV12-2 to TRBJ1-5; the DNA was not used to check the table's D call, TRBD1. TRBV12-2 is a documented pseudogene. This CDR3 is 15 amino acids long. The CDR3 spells CASAEGAFGNQPQHF. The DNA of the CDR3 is TGTGCCAGTGCTGAAGGGGCCTTTGGCAATCAGCCCCAGCATTTT.

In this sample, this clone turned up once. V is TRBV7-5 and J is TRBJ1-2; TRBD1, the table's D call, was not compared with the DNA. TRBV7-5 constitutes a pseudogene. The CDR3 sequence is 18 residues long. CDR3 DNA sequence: TGTGCCAGCAGCTTGCTTCAGACCCCGGGACAGAAGGTTTATGGCTACACCTTC. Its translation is CASSLLQTPGQKVYGYTF.

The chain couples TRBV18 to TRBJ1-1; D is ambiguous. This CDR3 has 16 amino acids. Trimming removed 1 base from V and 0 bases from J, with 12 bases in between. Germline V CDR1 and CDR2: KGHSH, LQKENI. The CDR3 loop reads CASSPREATMNTEAFF. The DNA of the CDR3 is TGTGCCAGCTCACCACGGGAAGCTACGATGAACACTGAAGCTTTCTTT.